This passage covers 10 T cell receptor beta chains from one sample sequenced in a study of T-cell memory formation after mild COVID-19. TCRdb used MiXCR to reprocess the 5' RACE reads, holding one entry per CDR3 protein. Among 150,000 to 200,000 distinct CDR3 sequences, roughly 16% were seen once, and the ten largest hold roughly 1.9%. Material for sequencing was PBMCs or a T cell subset sorted from them (not recorded which). The origin of the receptors is an adult woman who had mild COVID-19 (a few samples of this study predate the infection). Cell type and time point are not known.

The J gene is TRBJ2-7, the V gene TRBV4-1; D is undetermined. Trimming removed 0 bases from V and 1 base from J, with 7 bases in between. CDR1 and CDR2 from the germline V gene are MGHRA and YSYEKL. This CDR3 is 14 amino acids long. In DNA form, the CDR3 reads TGCGCCAGCAGCCAAGACCCGGCATCCTACGAGCAGTACTTC. It translates to CASSQDPASYEQYF.

This clonotype occurred many times. The chain joins TRBV20-1 to TRBJ2-7; 8 nucleotides align to TRBD2. This CDR3 has 13 residues. In germline, CDR1 is DFQATT, CDR2 SNEGSKA (reference sequence). After removal of 6 bases from V and 0 bases from J, the junction contained 4 bases not matched to a gene. CDR3 bases: TGCAGTGCCTTCAGCGGGAGCTCCTACGAGCAGTACTTC. Its protein is CSAFSGSSYEQYF.

This clonotype was seen repeatedly, ten times or more. The V and J genes are TRBV18 and TRBJ2-3, with no clear D. Germline values: CDR1 KGHSH, CDR2 LQKENI. This CDR3 has 13 residues. Trimming removed 3 bases at V and 4 bases at J, with 8 bases between. The CDR3 sequence: CASSPSGADTQYF. As DNA, the CDR3 is TGTGCCAGCTCACCCTCAGGCGCAGATACGCAGTATTTT.

This clonotype appeared many times. The chain has TRBV5-1 and TRBJ2-7, with D tentatively TRBD1 (6 bases). This CDR3 is built from 12 residues. The germline CDR1 and CDR2 sequences are SGHRS and YFSETQ. With 4 bases removed from V and 6 bases from J, the gap between germline ends came to 11 bases. The CDR3 DNA sequence: TGCGCCAGCAGCGATACAGGGACCGAGCAGTACTTC. This encodes CASSDTGTEQYF.

A few counts support this clonotype. The V call is TRBV3-1, the J call TRBJ1-1; D gene ambiguous. Germline values: CDR1 LGHDT, CDR2 YNNKEL (reference sequence). The CDR3 is made up of 12 amino acids. V was shortened by 1 base and J by 3 bases, with 3 bases between the two germline ends. In nucleotides, the CDR3 is TGTGCCAGCAGCCAAGCAGACACTGAAGCTTTCTTT. Translated, it gives CASSQADTEAFF.

This clonotype has more than one count but fewer than ten. The CDR3 sequence is CASSPRTGVNTGELFF. The CDR3 nucleotides are TGTGCCAGCAGCCCCCGGACAGGGGTGAACACCGGGGAGCTGTTTTTT. This sequence joins TRBV11-2 and TRBJ2-2; 9 bases are shared with TRBD1. V gave up 5 bases and J gave up 1 base; unmatched junction bases: 5. Germline CDR1 and CDR2: SGHAT and FQNNGV. This CDR3 has 16 residues.

This chain links TRBV7-2 with TRBJ2-1; 15 bases agree with TRBD2. Germline CDR1 and CDR2: SGHTA and FQGNSA. The CDR3 consists of 18 residues. V trimming: 3 bases; J trimming: 0 bases; junction bases outside the gene matches: 3. The CDR3 region has the DNA TGTGCCAGCAGCTTGGGGACTAGCGGGAGGTCCTCCTACAATGAGCAGTTCTTC. Translated, it gives CASSLGTSGRSSYNEQFF.

For the CDR3, the DNA is TGTGCCAGCAGTTTAAGGGAGGACAGCTATGGCTACACCTTC. Protein product: CASSLREDSYGYTF. The chain recombines TRBV27 with TRBJ1-2; perhaps TRBD1 as D (6 bases). The CDR3 sequence is 14 residues long. Looked up from germline, CDR1 is MNHEY and CDR2 is SMNVEV (reference sequence). V dropped 2 bases and J dropped 4 bases, with 11 bases sitting between them.

This chain uses TRBV20-1 with TRBJ1-4, with D unclear. Trimming removed 0 bases from V and 8 bases from J, with 10 bases in between. The CDR3 spans 13 residues. Germline assignment: CDR1 DFQATT and CDR2 SNEGSKA (reference sequence). This CDR3 reads CSARDPLREKLFF. The DNA for the CDR3 is TGCAGTGCTAGAGATCCACTCCGAGAAAAACTGTTTTTT.

The gene calls are TRBV5-1 and TRBJ2-3, with 9 bases matching TRBD1. J lost 1 base, V lost 3 bases, and 3 bases had no gene match. This CDR3 comprises 15 residues. Germline V gene lookup returns CDR1 SGHRS and CDR2 YFSETQ. Here the CDR3 DNA reads TGCGCCAGCAGCTCACGACAGGGGGGCACAGATACGCAGTATTTT. Its protein product is CASSSRQGGTDTQYF.